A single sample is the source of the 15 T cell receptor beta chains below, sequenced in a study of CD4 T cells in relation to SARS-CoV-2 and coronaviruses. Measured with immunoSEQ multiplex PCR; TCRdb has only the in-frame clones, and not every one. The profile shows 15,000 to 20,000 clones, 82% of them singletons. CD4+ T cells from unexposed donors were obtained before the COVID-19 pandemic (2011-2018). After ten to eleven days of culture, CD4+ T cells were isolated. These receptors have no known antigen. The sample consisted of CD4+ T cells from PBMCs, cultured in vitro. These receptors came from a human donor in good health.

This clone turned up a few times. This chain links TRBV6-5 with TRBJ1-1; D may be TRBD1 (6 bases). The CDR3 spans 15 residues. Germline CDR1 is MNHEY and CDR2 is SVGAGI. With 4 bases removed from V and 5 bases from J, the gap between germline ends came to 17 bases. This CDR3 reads CASSLEQGFTTEAFF. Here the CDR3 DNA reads TGTGCCAGCAGTTTAGAACAGGGATTTACGACTGAAGCTTTCTTT.

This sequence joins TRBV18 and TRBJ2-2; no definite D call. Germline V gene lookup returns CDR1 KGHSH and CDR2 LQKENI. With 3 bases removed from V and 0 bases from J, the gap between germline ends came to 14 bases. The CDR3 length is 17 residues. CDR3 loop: CASSPPTILANTGELFF. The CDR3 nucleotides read TGTGCCAGCTCACCCCCGACAATCCTCGCGAACACCGGGGAGCTGTTTTTT.

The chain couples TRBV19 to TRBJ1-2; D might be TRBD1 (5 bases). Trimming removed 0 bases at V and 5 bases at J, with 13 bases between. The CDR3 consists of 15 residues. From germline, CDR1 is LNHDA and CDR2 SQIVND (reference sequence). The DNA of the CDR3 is TGTGCCAGTAGTATAGACCGGACGGGGGTATATGGCTACACCTTC. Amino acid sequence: CASSIDRTGVYGYTF. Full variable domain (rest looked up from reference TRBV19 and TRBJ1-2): DGGITQSPKYLFRKEGQNVTLSCEQNLNHDAMYWYRQDPGQGLRLIYYSQIVNDFQKGDIAEGYSVSREKKESFPLTVTSAQKNPTAFYLCASSIDRTGVYGYTFGSGTRLTVV.

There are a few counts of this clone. This chain's CDR3 is CASSIRGDQPQHF. CDR3 nucleotides: TGTGCCAGCAGCATTCGGGGAGATCAGCCCCAGCATTTT. This chain connects TRBV5-5 to TRBJ1-5; D unresolved. CDR3 size: 13 residues. Trimming shortened V by 4 bases and J by 5 bases, and 10 bases separated the two germline ends. The germline CDR1 and CDR2 sequences are SGHKS and YYEKEE (reference sequence).

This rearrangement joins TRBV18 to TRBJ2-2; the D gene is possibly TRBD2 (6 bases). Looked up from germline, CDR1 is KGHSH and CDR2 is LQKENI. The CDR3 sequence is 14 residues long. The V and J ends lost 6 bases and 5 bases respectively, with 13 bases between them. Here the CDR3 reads CASSRGTQTGELFF. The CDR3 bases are TGTGCCAGCTCCCGGGGGACGCAGACCGGGGAGCTGTTTTTT. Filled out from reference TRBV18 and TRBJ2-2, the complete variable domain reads NAGVMQNPRHLVRRRGQEARLRCSPMKGHSHVYWYRQLPEEGLKFMVYLQKENIIDESGMPKERFSAEFPKEGPSILRIQQVVRGDSAAYFCASSRGTQTGELFFGEGSRLTVL.

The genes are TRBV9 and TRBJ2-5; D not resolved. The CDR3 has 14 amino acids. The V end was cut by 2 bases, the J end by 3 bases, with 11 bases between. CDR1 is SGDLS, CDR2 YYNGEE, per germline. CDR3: CASSVGQDKETQYF. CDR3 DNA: TGTGCCAGCAGCGTCGGCCAGGATAAAGAGACCCAGTACTTC.

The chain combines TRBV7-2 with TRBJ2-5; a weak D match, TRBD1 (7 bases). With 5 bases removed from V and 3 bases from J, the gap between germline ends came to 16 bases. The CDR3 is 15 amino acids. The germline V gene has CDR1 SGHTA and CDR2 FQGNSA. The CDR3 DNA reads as TGTGCCAGCAGCGGGCAAACAGGGGAGGAAGAGACCCAGTACTTC. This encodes CASSGQTGEEETQYF.

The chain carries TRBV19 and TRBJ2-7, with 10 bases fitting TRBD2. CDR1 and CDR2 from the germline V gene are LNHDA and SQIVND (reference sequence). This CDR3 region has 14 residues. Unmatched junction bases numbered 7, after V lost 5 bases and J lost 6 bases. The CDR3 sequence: CASSPAGGPSEQYF. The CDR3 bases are TGTGCCAGTAGTCCAGCGGGAGGGCCTAGCGAGCAGTACTTC.

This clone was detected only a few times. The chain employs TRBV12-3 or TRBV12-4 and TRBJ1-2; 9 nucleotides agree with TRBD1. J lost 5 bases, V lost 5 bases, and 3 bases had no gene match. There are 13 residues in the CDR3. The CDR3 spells CASSPDRGYGYTF. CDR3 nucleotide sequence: TGTGCCAGCAGTCCAGACAGGGGGTATGGCTACACCTTC.

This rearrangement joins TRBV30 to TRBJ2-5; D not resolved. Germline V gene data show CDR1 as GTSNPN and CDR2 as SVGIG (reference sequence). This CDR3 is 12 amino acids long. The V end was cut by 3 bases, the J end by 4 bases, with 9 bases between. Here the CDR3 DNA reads TGTGCCTGGAGCGCCTCCGGAGAGACCCAGTACTTC. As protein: CAWSASGETQYF.

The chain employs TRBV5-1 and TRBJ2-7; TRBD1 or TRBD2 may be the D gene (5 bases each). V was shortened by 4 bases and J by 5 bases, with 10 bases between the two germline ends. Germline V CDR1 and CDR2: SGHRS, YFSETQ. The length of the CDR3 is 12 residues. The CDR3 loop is CASSEGSNEQYF. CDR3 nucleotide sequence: TGCGCCAGCAGCGAGGGGTCTAACGAGCAGTACTTC.

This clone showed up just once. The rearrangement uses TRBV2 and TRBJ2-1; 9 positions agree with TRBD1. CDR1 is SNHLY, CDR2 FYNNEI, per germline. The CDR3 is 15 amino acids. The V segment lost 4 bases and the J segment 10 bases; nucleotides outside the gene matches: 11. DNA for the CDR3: TGTGCCAGCAGTGTAGGGGACAGGGACTTAATAGAGCAGTTCTTC. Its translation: CASSVGDRDLIEQFF.

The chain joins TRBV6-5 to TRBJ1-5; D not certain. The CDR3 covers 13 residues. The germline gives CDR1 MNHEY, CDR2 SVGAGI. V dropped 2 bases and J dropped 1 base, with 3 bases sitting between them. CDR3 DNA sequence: TGTGCCAGCAGTTACGACAGCAATCAGCCCCAGCATTTT. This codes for CASSYDSNQPQHF.

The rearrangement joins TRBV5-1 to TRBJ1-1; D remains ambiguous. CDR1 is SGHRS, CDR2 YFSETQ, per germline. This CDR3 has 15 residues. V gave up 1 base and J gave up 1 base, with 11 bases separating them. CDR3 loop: CASSLIVGKNTEAFF. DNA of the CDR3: TGCGCCAGCAGCTTGATAGTCGGGAAGAACACTGAAGCTTTCTTT.

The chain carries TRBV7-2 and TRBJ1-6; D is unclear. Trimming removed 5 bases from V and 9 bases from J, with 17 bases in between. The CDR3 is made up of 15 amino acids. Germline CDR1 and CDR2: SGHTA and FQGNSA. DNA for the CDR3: TGTGCCAGCAGCGGTAGTGGGGATAAAAGTTCACCCCTCCACTTT. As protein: CASSGSGDKSSPLHF.